This T cell receptor beta chain comes out of a study of blood T cell repertoires in COVID-19. Study as a whole: Samples of COVID-19 (acute and convalescent) were obtained from the United States, Italy and Spain. Sources were T cells, B-cell-depleted T cells, or PBMCs; the material itself was cDNA or gDNA.

This CDR3 has 18 residues. Trimming left V 0 bases short and J 4 bases short, with 22 bases between. Germline-derived CDR1 and CDR2 are LGHDT and YNNKEL (reference sequence). The authors' processing: Amplified reference gene primers provided the basis for estimating nucleated cell counts. Assay used: immunoSEQ multiplex PCR; TCRdb lists only in-frame clones, some missing. The V and J calls and the clone size are those of that table, but D and trimming were determined from the DNA. The repertoire holds 150,000 to 190,000 clones, around 74% seen once, with approximately 3.7% in the top ten. The rearrangement uses TRBV3-1 (or the pseudogene TRBV3-2) and TRBJ2-7, with D possibly matching TRBD2 (5 bases). The sequenced sample consisted of peripheral blood. This sequence originates from a woman aged 80 or older with acute or convalescent COVID-19. CDR3 region: CASSQENLRSWRRYEQYF. For the CDR3, the DNA is TGTGCCAGCAGCCAAGAGAATTTGCGGTCCTGGAGGAGGTACGAGCAGTACTTC.